These 18 T cell receptor beta chains were all obtained from the same sample, sequenced in a study of T cells in pancreatic ductal adenocarcinoma. Selected pancreatic ductal adenocarcinoma patients had undergone surgery without neoadjuvant therapy. The protocol was immunoSEQ multiplex PCR, while the TCRdb copy is restricted to in-frame clones and leaves out a portion. Among over 90,000 clones listed, nearly 95% were seen once. The sequenced sample consisted of PBMCs. The receptor source for this set is a human donor with pancreatic ductal adenocarcinoma.

CDR3 region: CATSRDGTGAPANEKLFF. In nucleotides, the CDR3 is TGTGCCACCAGCAGAGATGGTACAGGGGCGCCGGCTAATGAAAAACTGTTTTTT. J is TRBJ1-4 and V is TRBV15; 7 nucleotides agree with TRBD1. Germline CDR1 is LNHNV and CDR2 is YYDKDF (reference sequence). The CDR3 totals 18 residues. J was trimmed by 3 bases and V by 0 bases; bases with no gene match: 10.

The chain recombines TRBV27 with TRBJ2-7, with 9 bases identical to TRBD1. The CDR3 is 12 residues long. The junction had 2 bases not matched to a gene; V was cut back by 7 bases and J by 4 bases. Germline V gene sequence: CDR1 MNHEY, CDR2 SMNVEV (reference sequence). The CDR3 loop reads CASTGTGYEQYF. As DNA, the CDR3 is TGTGCCAGCACCGGGACAGGGTACGAGCAGTACTTC.

This clone has a single count. J is TRBJ2-7 and V is TRBV19; tentative D call: TRBD1 (5 bases). V was pared by 6 bases and J by 4 bases, with 19 bases between. This CDR3 has 15 residues. Germline CDR1 LNHDA, CDR2 SQIVND (reference sequence). The CDR3 sequence: CASSPVTAGRYEQYF. CDR3 bases: TGTGCCAGTAGCCCGGTGACAGCCGGAAGGTACGAGCAGTACTTC.

The chain employs TRBV4-3 and TRBJ2-3; 7 bases line up with TRBD1. Germline V CDR1 and CDR2: LGHNA, YSLEER. V was pared by 1 base and J by 5 bases, with 6 bases of the junction left unmatched. The CDR3 runs to 15 residues. The CDR3 bases are TGCGCCAGCAGCCAAGCCCCCTACAGGGGAGATACGCAGTATTTT. Translated: CASSQAPYRGDTQYF.

This chain links TRBV7-9 with TRBJ2-1; the match to TRBD1 covers 11 bases. The CDR3 is 16 residues long. The germline CDR1 and CDR2 sequences are SEHNR and FQNEAQ (reference sequence). V lost 4 bases to trimming and J lost 3 bases; unmatched junction nucleotides: 5. CDR3 nucleotide sequence: TGTGCCAGCAGCTCGGGACAGGGGGGTTACTACAATGAGCAGTTCTTC. Protein: CASSSGQGGYYNEQFF.

The chain couples TRBV6-4 to TRBJ2-1, with 8 positions matching TRBD1. CDR3 length equals 15 residues. The germline CDR1 and CDR2 sequences are MRHNA and SNTAGT. Trimming took 3 bases from V and 3 from J; bases not matched to a gene: 4. CDR3 coding DNA: TGTGCCAGCAGTGAGACCGGGACAGGCTACAATGAGCAGTTCTTC. Amino acid sequence: CASSETGTGYNEQFF.

This chain links TRBV5-1 with TRBJ2-1; D may be TRBD1 (6 bases). Trimming stripped 0 bases from V and 12 bases from J, with 19 bases between. Germline loops: CDR1 SGHRS, CDR2 YFSETQ. This CDR3 region has 15 residues. CDR3 DNA: TGCGCCAGCAGCTTGGTGGCAGGGGCCCAACTGGGGCAGTTCTTC. Residues: CASSLVAGAQLGQFF.

This clone came up once. The chain carries TRBV29-1 and TRBJ2-7; the D is unclear. The CDR3 has 14 amino acids. Germline assignment: CDR1 SQVTM and CDR2 ANQGSEA. The V gene lost 1 base and the J gene lost 2 bases, with 12 bases spanning the gap. CDR3 region: CSVEGGTNTYEQYF. CDR3 nucleotide sequence: TGCAGCGTTGAAGGAGGTACCAACACCTACGAGCAGTACTTC.

The J gene is TRBJ2-1, the V gene TRBV28, with a possible D match to TRBD2 (6 bases). This CDR3 region has 14 residues. CDR1 and CDR2 from the germline V gene are MDHEN and SYDVKM. V was clipped by 11 bases and J by 8 bases, with 22 bases between them. DNA for the CDR3: TGTGCCGGGCAATCAGCGGGTTACGGCCATGAGCAGTTCTTC. It encodes CAGQSAGYGHEQFF.

The chain recombines TRBV7-2 with TRBJ2-5; D unresolved. The V end was cut by 4 bases, the J end by 5 bases, with 14 bases between. Germline CDR1 and CDR2: SGHTA and FQGNSA. The CDR3 loop spans 14 amino acids. The CDR3: CASSSSRLSETQYF. CDR3 coding DNA: TGTGCCAGCAGCTCGTCGAGGTTAAGCGAGACCCAGTACTTC.

This clone was recorded only once. The DNA of the CDR3 is TGTGCCAGCAGCCCCTGGGACAGGGACCTCTATGGCTACACCTTC. Protein sequence: CASSPWDRDLYGYTF. The chain uses TRBV5-6 and TRBJ1-2; 9 nucleotides match TRBD1. The length of the CDR3 is 15 residues. With 4 bases clipped from V and 4 bases from J, the junction kept 8 bases outside the gene matches. In germline, CDR1 is SGHDT, CDR2 YYEEEE.

The chain joins TRBV6-1 to TRBJ1-5, with D unclear. Per the germline V gene, CDR1 is MNHNS and CDR2 is SASEGT. The CDR3 sequence is 16 residues long. With 3 bases removed from V and 0 bases from J, the gap between germline ends came to 12 bases. CDR3 region: CASSDQQSYSNQPQHF. Here the CDR3 DNA reads TGTGCCAGCAGTGATCAACAGAGCTATAGCAATCAGCCCCAGCATTTT.

This clone was seen only once. The chain joins TRBV18 to TRBJ2-3; D unresolved. In germline, CDR1 is KGHSH, CDR2 LQKENI. V gave up 1 base and J gave up 6 bases, with 11 bases separating them. CDR3 length: 14 residues. The CDR3 DNA reads TGTGCCAGCTCACCACTCCGAAGCGTGGATACGCAGTATTTT. Protein: CASSPLRSVDTQYF.

The chain joins TRBV2 to TRBJ2-1; perhaps TRBD2 as D (5 bases). The ends were cut back, 7 bases at V and 9 bases at J, with 10 bases in the middle. Germline CDR1 reads SNHLY; CDR2 reads FYNNEI. The CDR3 has 11 residues. The CDR3 spells CASMMGSEQFF. CDR3 nucleotides: TGTGCCAGCATGATGGGGAGTGAGCAGTTCTTC.

This chain uses TRBV15 with TRBJ2-5; 13 positions agree with TRBD2. Germline trimming cut 8 bases from V and 7 bases from J; bases unmatched to any gene: 7. The CDR3 extends over 14 amino acids. Germline assignment: CDR1 LNHNV and CDR2 YYDKDF (reference sequence). The CDR3: CATSLRLAGGTQYF. The CDR3 region has the DNA TGTGCCACCTCTCTGCGACTAGCGGGAGGGACCCAGTACTTC.

The gene calls are TRBV19 and TRBJ1-1, with D unclear. The CDR3 has 11 amino acids. The V gene's germline CDR1 is LNHDA and CDR2 SQIVND (reference sequence). V dropped 5 bases and J dropped 8 bases, with 9 bases sitting between them. For the CDR3, the DNA is TGTGCCAGTAGTCGAGGCGGCGAAGCTTTCTTT. Translated, it gives CASSRGGEAFF.

V usage is TRBV11-3 and J usage is TRBJ2-5; 8 nucleotides agree with TRBD1. Germline V CDR1 and CDR2: SGHNT, YENEEA. This CDR3 contains 19 residues. J was trimmed by 0 bases and V by 2 bases; bases with no gene match: 14. The CDR3, as DNA: TGTGCCAGCAGCTTATTGGCAAAATCAGGGGGCATGTACCAAGAGACCCAGTACTTC. It codes for CASSLLAKSGGMYQETQYF.

The chain has TRBV10-2 and TRBJ1-4; 8 bases are a match to TRBD1. The CDR3 runs to 15 residues. Germline CDR1 is WSHSY and CDR2 is SAAADI. V shed 9 bases and J 5 bases; nucleotides not matched to a gene: 11. The CDR3 region has the DNA TGCGCCAGTCAAATAGGACAGGGCGTAAATGAAAAACTGTTTTTT. Translated, it gives CASQIGQGVNEKLFF.